The 16 T cell receptor beta chains below come from one sample, sequenced in a study of blood T cell repertoires in COVID-19. Assay used: immunoSEQ multiplex PCR; TCRdb lists only in-frame clones, some missing. The sample carries some 360,000 clones, 89% recorded once. Specimen: peripheral blood. These receptors were collected from a woman in her sixties with COVID-19, enrolled during active disease.

V and J are TRBV4-2 and TRBJ1-6; D uncertain. V shed 0 bases and J shed 0 bases, with 9 bases lying between them. The CDR3 extends over 17 amino acids. Germline V lookup: CDR1 LGHNA, CDR2 YNFKEQ. The CDR3 spells CASSQEGDSSYNSPLHF. The CDR3 nucleotides read TGTGCCAGCAGCCAAGAGGGAGATAGCTCCTATAATTCACCCCTCCACTTT.

This rearrangement joins TRBV6-5 to TRBJ1-2, with D maybe TRBD1 (5 bases). Trimming pared 10 bases from V and 2 bases from J, leaving 20 bases between. CDR1 MNHEY and CDR2 SVGAGI come from the germline V gene. This CDR3 has 15 residues. The CDR3 is CANRGEGRKNYGYTF. The CDR3 DNA reads TGTGCCAACCGCGGGGAGGGACGGAAAAACTATGGCTACACCTTC.

This sequence joins TRBV5-1 and TRBJ1-2; D unresolved. The CDR3 totals 15 residues. V gave up 1 base and J gave up 4 bases, with 14 bases separating them. Per the germline V gene, CDR1 is SGHRS and CDR2 is YFSETQ. CDR3 amino acids: CASSLTQQTTYGYTF. The CDR3 bases are TGCGCCAGCAGCTTGACCCAACAGACCACCTATGGCTACACCTTC.

The J gene is TRBJ1-2, the V gene TRBV2; possibly TRBD1 for D (6 bases). Germline CDR1 is SNHLY and CDR2 is FYNNEI. Trimming stripped 3 bases from V and 8 bases from J, with 16 bases between. The CDR3 has 14 residues. In DNA, the CDR3 is TGTGCCAGCAGTGACCTACGGGGGGCGAACGGCTACACCTTC. It codes for CASSDLRGANGYTF.

The chain recombines TRBV5-4 with TRBJ2-7; 14 bases agree with TRBD2. Per germline, CDR1 SGHNT and CDR2 YYREEE (reference sequence). After removal of 4 bases from V and 2 bases from J, the junction contained 8 bases not matched to a gene. The CDR3 spans 17 residues. CDR3 coding DNA: TGTGCCAGCAGCCCGACGGGACTAGCGGGGGCCACCTACGAGCAGTACTTC. This translates into CASSPTGLAGATYEQYF.

This chain links TRBV2 with TRBJ1-3, with D perhaps TRBD1 (6 bases). The CDR3 spans 13 residues. Trimming took off 9 bases at V and 2 bases at J, with 11 bases between the two ends. The germline gives CDR1 SNHLY, CDR2 FYNNEI. The CDR3 DNA sequence: TGTGCCAGTATTAAGGGGGCTGGAAACACCATATATTTT. Translation gives CASIKGAGNTIYF. Filled out from reference TRBV2 and TRBJ1-3, the complete variable domain reads EPEVTQTPSHQVTQMGQEVILRCVPISNHLYFYWYRQILGQKVEFLVSFYNNEISEKSEIFDDQFSVERPDGSNFTLKIRSTKLEDSAMYFCASIKGAGNTIYFGEGSWLTVV.

The chain's CDR3 is CASSPYKVAGIDTQYF. The CDR3 coding sequence is TGTGCCAGCTCACCTTATAAGGTAGCGGGGATCGATACGCAGTATTTT. The chain carries TRBV18 and TRBJ2-3, with 8 bases that match TRBD2. In germline, CDR1 is KGHSH, CDR2 LQKENI. The CDR3 sequence is 16 residues long. V lost 3 bases to trimming and J lost 6 bases; unmatched junction nucleotides: 11.

This CDR3 is CASTLGANVLTF. In DNA, the CDR3 is TGTGCCAGCACCCTTGGGGCCAACGTCCTGACTTTC. This chain links TRBV12-3 or TRBV12-4 with TRBJ2-6, with unresolved D. V was pared by 7 bases and J by 3 bases, with 4 bases between. This CDR3 comprises 12 residues.

The J gene is TRBJ2-7, the V gene TRBV6-5; D gene ambiguous. Germline V CDR1 and CDR2: MNHEY, SVGAGI. The CDR3 is made up of 13 amino acids. V shed 4 bases and J shed 3 bases, with 10 bases lying between them. CDR3 sequence: CASSSPIGYEQYF. The CDR3 DNA reads TGTGCCAGCAGTTCCCCTATTGGCTACGAGCAGTACTTC.

The rearrangement joins TRBV5-1 to TRBJ1-1; TRBD1 matches 7 bases. Germline V lookup: CDR1 SGHRS, CDR2 YFSETQ. The V segment lost 4 bases and the J segment 6 bases; nucleotides outside the gene matches: 15. The CDR3 has 16 residues. In nucleotides, the CDR3 is TGCGCCAGCAGCCCCTTGAGACAGGGTAGGAGCTCTGAAGCTTTCTTT. This gives the protein CASSPLRQGRSSEAFF.

V and J are TRBV5-1 and TRBJ1-5; D may be TRBD1 (6 bases). The CDR3 consists of 16 residues. Germline CDR1 and CDR2: SGHRS and YFSETQ. Deletions cut 4 bases from V and 2 bases from J, with 16 bases between. The CDR3 reads CASSLKRDTRNQPQHF. The CDR3 coding sequence is TGCGCCAGCAGCCTGAAAAGGGACACCCGCAATCAGCCCCAGCATTTT.

The chain is built from TRBV13 and TRBJ1-4, with D unclear. Germline V gene data show CDR1 as PRHDT and CDR2 as FYEKMQ (reference sequence). Trimming left V 5 bases short and J 0 bases short, with 16 bases between. The CDR3 length is 17 residues. The CDR3 spells CASSPLVEGATNEKLFF. The CDR3 coding sequence is TGTGCCAGCAGCCCCTTGGTTGAGGGAGCAACTAATGAAAAACTGTTTTTT.

This clone has only one observation. The J gene is TRBJ1-6, the V gene TRBV28; D is unresolved. The CDR3 sequence is 16 residues long. Germline V gene data show CDR1 as MDHEN and CDR2 as SYDVKM. V was shortened by 3 bases and J by 0 bases, with 9 bases between the two germline ends. Here the CDR3 reads CASSFTGSSYNSPLHF. DNA for the CDR3: TGTGCCAGCAGTTTCACGGGGAGCTCCTATAATTCACCCCTCCACTTT.

The CDR3 DNA reads TGTGCCAGCAGCTTCGCAGGGGGAGAGGGTGAGACCCAGTACTTC. The encoded protein is CASSFAGGEGETQYF. The rearrangement uses TRBV11-3 and TRBJ2-5; 7 nucleotides line up with TRBD1. The germline CDR1 and CDR2 sequences are SGHNT and YENEEA. CDR3 length: 15 residues. V shed 3 bases and J 5 bases; nucleotides not matched to a gene: 9.

On this clone itself: The sample carries other DNA sequences with the same CDR3. The V and J genes are TRBV7-3 and TRBJ1-1; D gene unclear. The CDR3 contains 14 residues. Germline-derived CDR1 and CDR2 are SGHTA and FQGTGA. Trimming cost V 2 bases and J 1 base, with 8 bases left between them. Written as DNA, the CDR3 is TGTGCCAGCAGCTTATTAGCGGGGAACACTGAAGCTTTCTTT. The encoded protein is CASSLLAGNTEAFF.

The V and J genes are TRBV2 and TRBJ1-2, with D perhaps matching TRBD1 (5 bases). The CDR3 extends over 17 amino acids. CDR1 and CDR2 (germline): SNHLY, FYNNEI. V lost 1 base to trimming and J lost 4 bases, with 19 bases between them. The CDR3 here is CASSEGQLHTISYGYTF. CDR3 DNA sequence: TGTGCCAGCAGTGAAGGACAGCTCCATACTATCAGCTATGGCTACACCTTC.